These 29 T cell receptor beta chains originate from one sample sequenced in a study of T cells after yellow fever vaccination. TCRdb reprocessed the 5' RACE reads with MiXCR, giving one entry per CDR3 protein. The sample yields approximately 32,000 distinct CDR3 sequences, under 12% seen once. The sequences come from PBMCs, either bulk or a sorted T-cell subset (CD4+, CD8+, memory, or dextramer-sorted; not recorded which), collected roughly 14 days after the first yellow fever vaccination. The receptor set was obtained from a man aged 18 to 29 who received the YFV17D yellow fever vaccine.

In its sample, this clonotype was seen many times. V gene TRBV5-1 combines with J gene TRBJ2-7, with 10 bases aligning to TRBD1. The trim removed 3 bases at V and 2 bases at J, leaving 8 bases unmatched. Germline V gene lookup returns CDR1 SGHRS and CDR2 YFSETQ. CDR3 size: 16 residues. CDR3 sequence reads: CASSSTHGQGAYEQYF. The CDR3 bases are TGCGCCAGCAGCTCCACCCACGGACAGGGGGCCTACGAGCAGTACTTC. The variable domain in full, with the rest retrieved from reference TRBV5-1 and TRBJ2-7, is KAGVTQTPRYLIKTRGQQVTLSCSPISGHRSVSWYQQTPGQGLQFLFEYFSETQRNKGNFPGRFSGRQFSNSRSEMNVSTLELGDSALYLCASSSTHGQGAYEQYFGPGTRLTVT.

This clonotype was recorded at least ten times. The chain has TRBV6-2 or TRBV6-3 and TRBJ1-1; D is perhaps TRBD1 (5 bases). Trimming left V 7 bases short and J 3 bases short, with 27 bases between. The CDR3 sequence is 18 residues long. Germline assignment: CDR1 MNHEY and CDR2 SVGEGT. This CDR3 is CASTIARMTNRIDTEAFF. The CDR3 DNA reads as TGTGCCAGCACTATAGCCCGCATGACTAACAGGATCGACACTGAAGCTTTCTTT.

This clonotype has at least ten counts. This chain connects TRBV7-2 to TRBJ2-3; D gene ambiguous. This CDR3 spans 14 amino acids. Germline V gene data show CDR1 as SGHTA and CDR2 as FQGNSA. Trimming removed 2 bases at V and 4 bases at J, with 10 bases between. The CDR3 DNA sequence: TGTGCCAGCAGCTTAATGCTGGAAGCAGATACGCAGTATTTT. Its translation is CASSLMLEADTQYF.

This clonotype was observed many times. The genes are TRBV3-1 and TRBJ1-4; TRBD1 agrees at 10 bases. The trim removed 8 bases at V and 4 bases at J, leaving 1 base unmatched. The CDR3 has 13 amino acids. CDR1 LGHDT and CDR2 YNNKEL come from the germline V gene (reference sequence). The CDR3 sequence is CASGDRGNEKLFF. In DNA form, the CDR3 reads TGTGCCAGCGGGGACAGGGGTAATGAAAAACTGTTTTTT. Drawing the rest from reference TRBV3-1 and TRBJ1-4, the complete variable domain is DTAVSQTPKYLVTQMGNDKSIKCEQNLGHDTMYWYKQDSKKFLKIMFSYNNKELIINETVPNRFSPKSPDKAHLNLHINSLELGDSAVYFCASGDRGNEKLFFGSGTQLSVL.

This clonotype showed up many times. The V and J genes are TRBV7-2 and TRBJ1-6; no clear D gene. The germline CDR1 and CDR2 sequences are SGHTA and FQGNSA. Trimming cost V 5 bases and J 7 bases, with 6 bases left between them. The CDR3 is 12 amino acids. The CDR3 is CASSVMNSPLHF. For the CDR3, the DNA is TGTGCCAGCAGCGTAATGAATTCACCCCTCCACTTT.

In this sample, this clonotype turned up many times. This chain links TRBV6-1 with TRBJ2-3; D might be TRBD2 (6 bases). The germline V gene encodes CDR1 MNHNS and CDR2 SASEGT. CDR3 size: 13 residues. Trimming took off 6 bases at V and 6 bases at J, with 13 bases between the two ends. In nucleotides, the CDR3 is TGTGCCAGCAGGACCGGGGGAGTGGATACGCAGTATTTT. Protein product: CASRTGGVDTQYF.

This clonotype was seen at least ten times. The rearrangement links TRBV5-1 to TRBJ2-5; D might be TRBD1 or TRBD2, each matching 5 bases. V was pared by 8 bases and J by 2 bases, with 13 bases between. The CDR3 spans 13 residues. The germline V gene has CDR1 SGHRS and CDR2 YFSETQ. The CDR3 is CASRGEGQETQYF. Written as DNA, the CDR3 is TGCGCCAGTCGGGGTGAGGGGCAAGAGACCCAGTACTTC.

As to this clonotype: A read error is possible here, since a much larger clone lies one base away. This sequence joins TRBV7-2 and TRBJ1-1; a weak D match, TRBD1 (6 bases). In germline, CDR1 is SGHTA, CDR2 FQGNSA. The V end was cut by 5 bases, the J end by 11 bases, with 24 bases between. This CDR3 has 15 residues. The CDR3 here is CASSTTGTWGSSAFF. CDR3 in DNA: TGTGCCAGCAGCACAACCGGGACATGGGGTTCTTCGGCTTTCTTT.

This clonotype was recorded many times. The chain joins TRBV20-1 to TRBJ2-3, with 7 nucleotides matching TRBD2. V dropped 7 bases and J dropped 2; count of bases not matched to a gene: 6. Germline V gene lookup returns CDR1 DFQATT and CDR2 SNEGSKA (reference sequence). There are 13 residues in the CDR3. The CDR3 sequence is CSGMAGVTDTQYF. As DNA, the CDR3 is TGCAGTGGCATGGCGGGGGTCACAGATACGCAGTATTTT.

This chain uses TRBV5-4 with TRBJ1-1; D is unresolved. CDR3 length equals 12 residues. V was shortened by 6 bases and J by 1 base, with 7 bases between the two germline ends. Germline V gene lookup returns CDR1 SGHNT and CDR2 YYREEE (reference sequence). The CDR3 coding sequence is TGTGCCAGCAAGACTGGGAACACTGAAGCTTTCTTT. As protein: CASKTGNTEAFF.

This clonotype was recorded at least ten times. The gene calls are TRBV5-5 and TRBJ2-7; TRBD2 might be the D (5 bases). The V and J ends lost 4 bases and 2 bases respectively, with 16 bases between them. From germline, CDR1 is SGHKS and CDR2 YYEKEE (reference sequence). The CDR3 loop spans 15 amino acids. The CDR3 sequence: CASSMITSGTYEQYF. The CDR3 coding sequence is TGTGCCAGCAGCATGATTACGTCCGGGACCTACGAGCAGTACTTC.

This clonotype was picked up many times. The V call is TRBV12-3 or TRBV12-4, the J call TRBJ1-2, with a possible D match to TRBD1 (6 bases). The length of the CDR3 is 12 residues. The ends were cut back, 6 bases at V and 3 bases at J, with 8 bases in the middle. The CDR3 spells CASSPGDYGYTF. For the CDR3, the DNA is TGTGCCAGCAGCCCAGGGGACTATGGCTACACCTTC.

In this sample, this clonotype turned up many times. The V and J genes are TRBV18 and TRBJ2-2; D might be TRBD2 (7 bases). Germline V CDR1 and CDR2: KGHSH, LQKENI. Trimming removed 4 bases at V and 6 bases at J, with 18 bases between. This CDR3 contains 16 residues. The CDR3 DNA follows: TGTGCCAGCTCACTCCCATCGGGGGGCGGCGCCGGGGAGCTGTTTTTT. Its protein product is CASSLPSGGGAGELFF.

This clonotype was recorded many times. The V and J genes are TRBV11-2 and TRBJ2-5; D call uncertain. Germline V gene data show CDR1 as SGHAT and CDR2 as FQNNGV. V was cut by 2 bases and J by 5 bases, with 12 bases left in between. The CDR3 contains 14 residues. CDR3 protein: CASSLSSLGETQYF. The CDR3 bases are TGTGCCAGCAGCTTATCCTCGTTGGGCGAGACCCAGTACTTC.

On this clonotype: Just one base apart from a much larger clone, this may be a read error. This chain joins TRBV6-2 or TRBV6-3 and TRBJ1-5; TRBD1 might be the D (6 bases). This CDR3 is 14 amino acids long. CDR1 and CDR2 from the germline V gene are MNHEY and SVGEGT. DNA for the CDR3: TGTGCCAGCAGTGCAGGGGCAGGCAATCAGCCCAAGCATTTT. Its protein is CASSAGAGNQPKHF.

In its sample, this clonotype was seen many times. The J gene is TRBJ2-1, the V gene TRBV7-2; D not resolved. The V end lost 4 bases, the J end lost 6 bases, and 10 bases lay between the germline ends. This CDR3 has 13 residues. The germline gives CDR1 SGHTA, CDR2 FQGNSA. The CDR3: CASSYAKSNEQFF. CDR3 nucleotide sequence: TGTGCCAGCAGCTACGCAAAGAGCAATGAGCAGTTCTTC. Full variable domain (missing parts from reference TRBV7-2 and TRBJ2-1): GAGVSQSPSNKVTEKGKDVELRCDPISGHTALYWYRQSLGQGLEFLIYFQGNSAPDKSGLPSDRFSAERTGGSVSTLTIQRTQQEDSAVYLCASSYAKSNEQFFGPGTRLTVL.

Of note for this clonotype: With a much larger clone just one base away, this may be a read error. This rearrangement joins TRBV20-1 to TRBJ2-3; D ambiguous. The germline CDR1 and CDR2 sequences are DFQATT and SNEGSKA (reference sequence). The CDR3 loop spans 16 amino acids. The V gene lost 1 base and the J gene lost 0 bases, with 14 bases spanning the gap. The CDR3 loop reads CSARAGGVESTDTQYF. CDR3 DNA: TGCAGTGCTAGAGCCGGCGGAGTGGAGAGCACAGATACGCAGTATTTT.

This clonotype has ten or more counts. The chain combines TRBV7-2 with TRBJ1-1; TRBD1 might be the D (6 bases). Germline-derived CDR1 and CDR2 are SGHTA and FQGNSA. The V end lost 6 bases, the J end lost 1 base, and 9 bases lay between the germline ends. The CDR3 totals 13 residues. CDR3 protein: CASRQQGNTEAFF. CDR3 sequence (DNA): TGTGCCAGCAGGCAACAGGGGAACACTGAAGCTTTCTTT.

Remarks on this clonotype: A much larger clone differs by one base, so this may be a read error. The rearrangement uses TRBV7-2 and TRBJ2-2; D may match TRBD1 or TRBD2 (6 bases each). This CDR3 is built from 15 residues. Germline values: CDR1 SGHTA, CDR2 FQGNSA. V lost 1 base to trimming and J lost 4 bases, with 10 bases between them. DNA for the CDR3: TGTGCCAGCAGCTTAGGGGGGGCTTCCACCGGGGAGCTGTTTTTT. It codes for CASSLGGASTGELFF.

At least ten counts were recorded for this clonotype. The chain combines TRBV7-2 with TRBJ1-5; no definite D call. The CDR3 has 12 amino acids. Germline assignment: CDR1 SGHTA and CDR2 FQGNSA. Trimming cost V 3 bases and J 5 bases, with 5 bases left between them. The CDR3 protein is CASSFSHQPQHF. The CDR3 bases are TGTGCCAGCAGCTTCTCCCATCAGCCCCAGCATTTT.

This clonotype was seen at least ten times. The chain has TRBV10-3 and TRBJ2-1; the D is unclear. CDR1 ENHRY and CDR2 SYGVKD come from the germline V gene. V shed 4 bases and J shed 2 bases, with 9 bases lying between them. The length of the CDR3 is 14 residues. In DNA, the CDR3 is TGTGCCATCAGTGTGGGGATCACCTACAATGAGCAGTTCTTC. This encodes CAISVGITYNEQFF.

In this sample, this clonotype turned up many times. The chain recombines TRBV18 with TRBJ2-1; maybe TRBD1 (6 bases). This CDR3 is built from 11 residues. CDR1 KGHSH and CDR2 LQKENI come from the germline V gene. V was cut by 6 bases and J by 10 bases, with 10 bases left in between. The CDR3 loop reads CASSNQGEQFF. The DNA of the CDR3 is TGTGCCAGCTCTAACCAGGGGGAGCAGTTCTTC.

The sample holds many counts of this clonotype. The gene calls are TRBV18 and TRBJ2-3, with 7 bases matching TRBD1. The CDR3 is 16 amino acids. J gave up 4 bases and V 0 bases, and 7 bases lay outside the gene matches. Germline CDR1 reads KGHSH; CDR2 reads LQKENI. CDR3 region: CASSPPAGGVSDTQYF. DNA of the CDR3: TGTGCCAGCTCACCACCGGCAGGGGGAGTTTCAGATACGCAGTATTTT.

Worth noting for this clonotype: One end of the junction varies from germline; a read error may be responsible. The V gene is TRBV5-1, the J gene TRBJ2-3; D gene uncertain. The length of the CDR3 is 14 residues. Germline V gene lookup returns CDR1 SGHRS and CDR2 YFSETQ. The CDR3 coding sequence is TGCGCCAGCAGCCTGAGATATAGAACAGATACGAAGTATTTT. Translating it yields CASSLRYRTDTKYF. Looking up the rest from reference TRBV5-1 and TRBJ2-3 gives the full variable domain: KAGVTQTPRYLIKTRGQQVTLSCSPISGHRSVSWYQQTPGQGLQFLFEYFSETQRNKGNFPGRFSGRQFSNSRSEMNVSTLELGDSALYLCASSLRYRTDTKYFGPGTRLTVL.

Details on this clonotype: A much larger clonotype is one base distant, so this may be a read error. V and J are TRBV20-1 and TRBJ2-1, with D perhaps TRBD1 (5 bases). The CDR3 covers 14 residues. Germline values: CDR1 DFQATT, CDR2 SNEGSKA (reference sequence). Trimming shortened V by 2 bases and J by 9 bases, and 17 bases separated the two germline ends. This chain's CDR3 is CSARSSVGPGEQFF. In DNA form, the CDR3 reads TGCAGTGCTAGAAGTTCAGTGGGGCCGGGTGAGCAGTTCTTC.

This clonotype was picked up many times. The chain couples TRBV7-9 to TRBJ2-7, with TRBD1 as a possible D gene (6 bases). CDR3 length: 15 amino acids. CDR1 and CDR2 from the germline V gene are SEHNR and FQNEAQ (reference sequence). V dropped 7 bases and J dropped 0 bases, with 16 bases sitting between them. CDR3 bases: TGTGCCAGCAAAGGTCTGAAGGGGGACTCCTACGAGCAGTACTTC. It yields the protein CASKGLKGDSYEQYF.

This clonotype was recorded at least ten times. The CDR3 DNA follows: TGTGCCAGCTCAATCTCGACAGGGTTCGCCGGGGAGCTGTTTTTT. Translated, it gives CASSISTGFAGELFF. J is TRBJ2-2 and V is TRBV18; 7 positions match TRBD1. CDR3 length equals 15 residues. The germline gives CDR1 KGHSH, CDR2 LQKENI. With V trimmed by 5 bases and J by 6 bases, 9 bases remained unmatched.

This clonotype has ten or more counts. The chain joins TRBV4-3 to TRBJ2-1; 8 nucleotides agree with TRBD2. V gave up 4 bases and J gave up 8 bases; unmatched junction bases: 10. Germline CDR1 reads LGHNA; CDR2 reads YSLEER. The CDR3 length is 15 residues. The CDR3: CASSLYGGDSDEQFF. CDR3 sequence (DNA): TGCGCCAGCAGCCTTTACGGGGGGGATTCGGATGAGCAGTTCTTC.

This clonotype appeared a few times. The rearrangement uses TRBV20-1 and TRBJ2-3; a possible D gene is TRBD1 (5 bases). This CDR3 spans 13 amino acids. The V gene lost 2 bases and the J gene lost 3 bases, with 9 bases spanning the gap. Germline V gives CDR1 DFQATT, CDR2 SNEGSKA (reference sequence). The CDR3 coding sequence is TGCAGTGCTAGACTCCCAGGGACAGATACGCAGTATTTT. The encoded protein is CSARLPGTDTQYF.